This T cell receptor beta chain came from a study of technical replicates of blood from several donors (dated by TCRdb to the late 2010s). As for this clone: Its antigen remains undetermined. There are no base qualities to consult, and no much larger clone falls within one base.

The library came from the immunoSEQ multiplex PCR assay. In TCRdb, the immuneACCESS table is reduced to in-frame sequences with V and J assigned. These tables do not hold every clone; where another copy was compared, an unresolved V gene accounts for under half, and the others remain unexplained. This sample is represented by more than 75,000 clones; around 93% of them were singletons. The ten largest clonotypes hold less than 0.3% of the sample. Taken from cysteine to phenylalanine, the CDR3 has 16 residues. This entry keeps only the CDR3 DNA: 48 bases, framed from base 1. CDR1 and CDR2 are read off the germline V gene as SNHLY and FYNNEI. V is cut back by 2 bases and J by 8 bases, with 11 bases in the junction unmatched.

The source material was T cells isolated from PBMCs. The chain is assembled from TRBV2 and TRBJ2-1, and TRBD2 aligns with 8 junction nucleotides. The clonotype was recovered from a human donor in good health. The nucleotide sequence reads as follows: TGTGCCAGCAGTGAATGGGGTAGCGGGGCGGAAGATGAGCAGTTCTTC. It is translated as CASSEWGSGAEDEQFF.